Listed here are 14 T cell receptor beta chains from one sample, sequenced in a study of CD8 T cells in ankylosing spondylitis. MiXCR was run by TCRdb on the 5' RACE reads, yielding one entry per CDR3 protein. The table lists about 300,000 distinct CDR3 sequences, around 21% of them singletons. Input material: blood, either unsorted or a sorted T cell fraction (not recorded which). Source of these receptors: a female donor with ankylosing spondylitis or in good health (not recorded which).

The CDR3, as DNA: TGTGCCAGCAGTTACTCCCGTTGGAACGGGACAGGTTACGAGCAGTACTTC. This sequence encodes CASSYSRWNGTGYEQYF. The chain uses TRBV6-2 or TRBV6-3 and TRBJ2-7; 8 bases are a match to TRBD1. V was clipped by 0 bases and J by 4 bases; unmatched bases: 11. The CDR3 runs 17 residues. Germline V lookup: CDR1 MNHEY, CDR2 SVGEGT.

The sample holds a few counts of this clonotype. This chain joins TRBV27 and TRBJ2-7; tentatively, D is TRBD2 (5 bases). The germline V gene encodes CDR1 MNHEY and CDR2 SMNVEV (reference sequence). Trimming shortened V by 7 bases and J by 5 bases, and 15 bases separated the two germline ends. The CDR3 runs to 13 residues. This chain's CDR3 is CASTRPGLHEQYF. The DNA for the CDR3 is TGTGCCAGCACCCGCCCCGGACTCCACGAGCAGTACTTC.

The chain couples TRBV18 to TRBJ2-3; 12 bases match TRBD2. The CDR3 is 17 residues long. J lost 5 bases, V lost 3 bases, and 9 bases had no gene match. CDR1 and CDR2 from the germline V gene are KGHSH and LQKENI. Written as DNA, the CDR3 is TGTGCCAGCTCACCTCACGGACTAGCGGGAAACGTAGATACGCAGTATTTT. Amino acid sequence: CASSPHGLAGNVDTQYF.

The chain combines TRBV20-1 with TRBJ2-1; D may be TRBD2 (6 bases). Germline-derived CDR1 and CDR2 are DFQATT and SNEGSKA (reference sequence). CDR3 length equals 17 residues. V was pared by 3 bases and J by 8 bases, with 26 bases between. CDR3 in amino acids: CSASPVAGRGRGDEQFF. For the CDR3, the DNA is TGCAGTGCTAGTCCCGTGGCGGGAAGGGGCCGGGGCGATGAGCAGTTCTTC.

This clonotype was counted at least ten times. The rearrangement uses TRBV10-3 and TRBJ2-7; TRBD1 aligns across 8 bases. This CDR3 has 14 residues. Losses at the gene ends were 2 bases for V and 3 bases for J; bases not matched to a gene: 3. The germline V gene has CDR1 ENHRY and CDR2 SYGVKD. The CDR3 protein is CAISEGGQGYEQYF. The CDR3 DNA reads TGTGCCATCAGTGAGGGCGGACAGGGCTACGAGCAGTACTTC.

This clonotype was detected only a few times. The chain couples TRBV7-2 to TRBJ2-2, with D hard to call. The ends were cut back, 1 base at V and 4 bases at J, with 10 bases in the middle. This CDR3 is 15 amino acids long. The germline CDR1 and CDR2 sequences are SGHTA and FQGNSA. This CDR3 reads CASSLGLVGTGELFF. The CDR3 bases are TGTGCCAGCAGCTTAGGGCTAGTGGGCACCGGGGAGCTGTTTTTT. The complete variable domain, with remaining parts taken from reference TRBV7-2 and TRBJ2-2, reads GAGVSQSPSNKVTEKGKDVELRCDPISGHTALYWYRQSLGQGLEFLIYFQGNSAPDKSGLPSDRFSAERTGGSVSTLTIQRTQQEDSAVYLCASSLGLVGTGELFFGEGSRLTVL.

The rearrangement joins TRBV5-6 to TRBJ2-1; weak D call: TRBD2 (6 bases). This CDR3 contains 16 residues. Germline V CDR1 and CDR2: SGHDT, YYEEEE. The V gene lost 0 bases and the J gene lost 0 bases, with 10 bases spanning the gap. The CDR3 reads CASSLVGSLSYNEQFF. The CDR3 DNA reads as TGTGCCAGCAGCTTGGTCGGGAGCCTCTCCTACAATGAGCAGTTCTTC. The full variable domain, with the rest looked up from reference TRBV5-6 and TRBJ2-1, is DAGVTQSPTHLIKTRGQQVTLRCSPKSGHDTVSWYQQALGQGPQFIFQYYEEEERQRGNFPDRFSGHQFPNYSSELNVNALLLGDSALYLCASSLVGSLSYNEQFFGPGTRLTVL.

This clonotype was seen at least ten times. The rearrangement uses TRBV5-6 and TRBJ2-1, with D uncertain. The CDR3 totals 16 residues. V lost 0 bases and J 0 bases, leaving 10 bases between the germline ends. The germline CDR1 and CDR2 sequences are SGHDT and YYEEEE. Written as DNA, the CDR3 is TGTGCCAGCAGCTTGGAGGTTGGGTCCTCCTACAATGAGCAGTTCTTC. Amino acid sequence: CASSLEVGSSYNEQFF.

CDR3 sequence reads: CASDPSGLRDQPQHF. The CDR3, as DNA: TGTGCCAGCGACCCTTCAGGGCTGAGGGACCAGCCCCAGCATTTT. The V gene is TRBV6-2 or TRBV6-3, the J gene TRBJ1-5; maybe TRBD1 (5 bases). V lost 8 bases to trimming and J lost 7 bases, with 21 bases between them. Germline CDR1 reads MNHEY; CDR2 reads SVGEGT. This CDR3 contains 15 residues.

This clonotype occurred a few times. The rearrangement uses TRBV9 and TRBJ2-2, with D tentatively TRBD2 (5 bases). The V gene lost 4 bases and the J gene lost 7 bases, with 11 bases spanning the gap. The V gene's germline CDR1 is SGDLS and CDR2 YYNGEE. The CDR3 is 13 amino acids. CDR3 sequence: CASSLDRDGELFF. As DNA, the CDR3 is TGTGCCAGCAGCCTGGACCGGGACGGGGAGCTGTTTTTT.

This clonotype was picked up a small number of times. The V and J genes are TRBV18 and TRBJ1-1; 7 positions match TRBD1. V shed 3 bases, J shed 0 bases, and the junction held 10 bases outside the gene matches. The CDR3 contains 17 residues. CDR1 and CDR2 (germline): KGHSH, LQKENI. The CDR3 protein is CASSPFTTGVVNTEAFF. The CDR3 DNA reads TGTGCCAGCTCACCTTTTACTACAGGGGTCGTGAACACTGAAGCTTTCTTT.

This clonotype was picked up a small number of times. The chain recombines TRBV7-2 with TRBJ2-1; TRBD2 might be the D (6 bases). Germline V gene data show CDR1 as SGHTA and CDR2 as FQGNSA. CDR3 length: 16 amino acids. The germline V and J ends were trimmed by 6 bases and 3 bases, with 18 bases remaining between them. The CDR3 reads CASSSLAGLGYNEQFF. The CDR3 bases are TGTGCCAGCAGTTCCCTGGCGGGACTCGGCTACAATGAGCAGTTCTTC.

This clonotype was seen more than once but under ten times. The rearrangement uses TRBV10-3 and TRBJ1-1; the D gene is possibly TRBD1 (5 bases). The CDR3 runs 14 residues. Germline V gives CDR1 ENHRY, CDR2 SYGVKD. The germline V and J ends were trimmed by 5 bases and 4 bases, with 14 bases remaining between them. The CDR3 is CAISLQESGTEAFF. In nucleotides, the CDR3 is TGTGCCATCAGTCTACAGGAATCGGGCACTGAAGCTTTCTTT.

This chain joins TRBV7-8 and TRBJ2-1; D is unresolved. Between the trimmed V and J ends, which lost 3 bases and 5 bases, there was a span of 5 bases. Germline V gives CDR1 SGHVS, CDR2 FQNEAQ. This CDR3 has 12 residues. CDR3 amino acids: CASSFQDNEQFF. CDR3 DNA: TGTGCCAGCAGCTTCCAGGACAATGAGCAGTTCTTC.